The 25 T cell receptor beta chains below all came from one sample that was sequenced in a study of blood T cell repertoires in COVID-19 (dated by TCRdb to between 2020 and 2021). The receptor library was made with the immunoSEQ multiplex PCR assay. As stored in TCRdb, this immuneACCESS dataset retains in-frame rearrangements with V and J assigned. A fraction of the clones does not appear; measured against another copy, unresolved V genes explain less than half of the discrepancy, and the remainder lacks a known reason. Present in this sample are 200,000 to 250,000 clones, about 84% of which were seen just once. The ten largest clones take up 10% to 15% of the sample. The sequenced material came from peripheral blood. The receptors were sampled from a human donor in a cohort sampled during active COVID-19.

This clone was observed at least ten times. The rearrangement joins TRBV7-6 to TRBJ2-2; the D gene is possibly TRBD1 (5 bases). The CDR3 sequence is 13 residues long. In germline, CDR1 is SGHVS, CDR2 FNYEAQ. The ends were cut back, 5 bases at V and 8 bases at J, with 12 bases in the middle. The CDR3 sequence is CASSPVGAGELFF. The CDR3 nucleotides are TGTGCCAGCAGCCCTGTTGGGGCGGGGGAGCTGTTTTTT. The full variable domain, rest sourced from reference TRBV7-6 and TRBJ2-2, is GAGVSQSPRYKVTKRGQDVALRCDPISGHVSLYWYRQALGQGPEFLTYFNYEAQQDKSGLPNDRFSAERPEGSISTLTIQRTEQRDSAMYRCASSPVGAGELFFGEGSRLTVL.

This chain connects TRBV5-1 to TRBJ1-1; 7 bases line up with TRBD1. With V trimmed by 7 bases and J by 4 bases, 7 bases remained unmatched. The length of the CDR3 is 13 residues. Germline assignment: CDR1 SGHRS and CDR2 YFSETQ. CDR3 sequence reads: CASRQQGPTEAFF. The CDR3 bases are TGCGCCAGCCGTCAACAGGGGCCCACTGAAGCTTTCTTT.

The V gene is TRBV19, the J gene TRBJ2-1; 9 nucleotides agree with TRBD2. Germline lookup yields CDR1 LNHDA and CDR2 SQIVND (reference sequence). The V segment lost 5 bases and the J segment 3 bases; nucleotides outside the gene matches: 5. The CDR3 loop spans 15 amino acids. In nucleotides, the CDR3 is TGTGCCAGTAGTTCCAGCGGGAGGTACTACAATGAGCAGTTCTTC. Its translation is CASSSSGRYYNEQFF.

The chain is built from TRBV4-1 and TRBJ2-2; TRBD1 matches at 9 bases. This CDR3 is 17 amino acids long. V shed 2 bases and J 7 bases; nucleotides not matched to a gene: 11. Germline V CDR1 and CDR2: MGHRA, YSYEKL. DNA of the CDR3: TGCGCCAGCAGCCAAAGGGCCCTACAGGGGGCGGGCGGGGAGCTGTTTTTT. Its protein is CASSQRALQGAGGELFF.

This sequence joins TRBV2 and TRBJ1-2, with 11 bases lining up with TRBD1. The CDR3 is 14 amino acids. Germline CDR1 and CDR2: SNHLY and FYNNEI. V lost 6 bases, J lost 8 bases, and 8 bases stayed unmatched. For the CDR3, the DNA is TGTGCCAGCAGATCAGGACAGGGGGCGTCGGGCTACACCTTC. It yields the protein CASRSGQGASGYTF.

CDR3 sequence: CASSLQNQPQHF. Here the CDR3 DNA reads TGTGCCAGCAGCCTCCAGAATCAGCCCCAGCATTTT. This chain joins TRBV7-9 and TRBJ1-5; D call uncertain. Trimming shortened V by 5 bases and J by 4 bases, and 6 bases separated the two germline ends. CDR1 is SEHNR, CDR2 FQNEAQ, per germline (reference sequence). The CDR3 is 12 amino acids. The whole variable domain, remainder taken from reference TRBV7-9 and TRBJ1-5, is DTGVSQNPRHKITKRGQNVTFRCDPISEHNRLYWYRQTLGQGPEFLTYFQNEAQLEKSRLLSDRFSAERPKGSFSTLEIQRTEQGDSAMYLCASSLQNQPQHFGDGTRLSIL.

The J gene is TRBJ1-2, the V gene TRBV2, with TRBD1 matching over 9 bases. Trimming cost V 11 bases and J 6 bases; bases outside gene matches: 13. Germline V gene lookup returns CDR1 SNHLY and CDR2 FYNNEI. The CDR3 sequence is 14 residues long. The CDR3 DNA reads TGTGCCTTTCGTCGGGACAGGGTGGATGATGGCTACACCTTC. This gives the protein CAFRRDRVDDGYTF.

The rearrangement uses TRBV28 and TRBJ1-6; D perhaps matches TRBD1 (5 bases). Germline V lookup: CDR1 MDHEN, CDR2 SYDVKM. Deletions cut 4 bases from V and 3 bases from J, with 13 bases between. The CDR3 is 16 residues long. CDR3 nucleotides: TGTGCCAGCAGTTCCCCAGGGAGGAGCTATAATTCACCCCTCCACTTT. Its translation is CASSSPGRSYNSPLHF.

This clone showed up just once. The gene calls are TRBV28 and TRBJ1-2; TRBD1 agrees at 11 bases. CDR1 and CDR2 (germline): MDHEN, SYDVKM. V gave up 10 bases and J gave up 6 bases; unmatched junction bases: 13. The CDR3 contains 15 residues. DNA of the CDR3: TGTGCCACCACTTGGGACAGGGGGAGGACGGATGGCTACACCTTC. Translated: CATTWDRGRTDGYTF.

The chain couples TRBV27 to TRBJ2-2; no firm D call. This CDR3 has 12 amino acids. Trimming left V 10 bases short and J 5 bases short, with 11 bases between. Germline CDR1 MNHEY, CDR2 SMNVEV (reference sequence). The CDR3, as DNA: TGTGCCAACCGCCTATGGACCGGGGAGCTGTTTTTT. Translating gives CANRLWTGELFF.

J is TRBJ2-7 and V is TRBV4-1; 8 bases are shared with TRBD1. Germline values: CDR1 MGHRA, CDR2 YSYEKL. V lost 1 base and J lost 1; bases outside the gene matches: 6. The CDR3 totals 16 residues. CDR3 nucleotides: TGCGCCAGCAGCCAAGGCCCGACAGGGGAGTCCTACGAGCAGTACTTC. Protein product: CASSQGPTGESYEQYF.

This rearrangement joins TRBV18 to TRBJ2-1; D perhaps matches TRBD1 (5 bases). The V and J ends lost 6 bases and 5 bases respectively, with 11 bases between them. CDR3 length: 13 residues. Germline V CDR1 and CDR2: KGHSH, LQKENI. The CDR3 sequence is CASSADRHNEQFF. As DNA, the CDR3 is TGTGCCAGCTCGGCCGACAGACACAATGAGCAGTTCTTC.

The chain is built from TRBV7-2 and TRBJ2-1; the match to TRBD2 covers 10 bases. The ends lost 5 bases at V and 4 bases at J; junction bases unmatched: 5. The CDR3 runs 15 residues. From germline, CDR1 is SGHTA and CDR2 FQGNSA. The DNA of the CDR3 is TGTGCCAGCAGCCGGCTAGCGGGGGAGTACAATGAGCAGTTCTTC. It translates to CASSRLAGEYNEQFF.

The chain employs TRBV5-1 and TRBJ1-1, with TRBD1 matching 8 bases. J was trimmed by 8 bases and V by 5 bases; bases with no gene match: 17. The CDR3 totals 16 residues. The germline V gene encodes CDR1 SGHRS and CDR2 YFSETQ. The CDR3 DNA sequence: TGCGCCAGCAGTTTCGCTACCGGACAGGGAGGGAGGGAAGCTTTCTTT. Translation: CASSFATGQGGREAFF. The whole variable domain, remainder taken from reference TRBV5-1 and TRBJ1-1, is KAGVTQTPRYLIKTRGQQVTLSCSPISGHRSVSWYQQTPGQGLQFLFEYFSETQRNKGNFPGRFSGRQFSNSRSEMNVSTLELGDSALYLCASSFATGQGGREAFFGQGTRLTVV.

The chain links TRBV19 to TRBJ1-1; 7 positions agree with TRBD1. Germline V lookup: CDR1 LNHDA, CDR2 SQIVND (reference sequence). This CDR3 is 14 amino acids long. Losses at the gene ends were 7 bases for V and 2 bases for J; bases not matched to a gene: 7. This CDR3 reads CASIPTGTNTEAFF. The CDR3, as DNA: TGTGCCAGTATCCCGACAGGGACAAACACTGAAGCTTTCTTT.

This clone was recorded a few times. The chain has TRBV3-1 (or the pseudogene TRBV3-2) and TRBJ2-7; 10 bases match TRBD2. The V segment lost 0 bases and the J segment 7 bases; nucleotides outside the gene matches: 9. Germline CDR1 reads LGHDT; CDR2 reads YNNKEL (reference sequence). This CDR3 is 16 amino acids long. As DNA, the CDR3 is TGTGCCAGCAGCCAAGATTTAGCTAGCGGGAGTGGTGAGCAGTACTTC. Translating it yields CASSQDLASGSGEQYF.

The chain is built from TRBV9 and TRBJ2-1, with 11 bases matching TRBD2. After removal of 3 bases from V and 5 bases from J, the junction contained 7 bases not matched to a gene. Germline assignment: CDR1 SGDLS and CDR2 YYNGEE. The CDR3 consists of 16 residues. CDR3 bases: TGTGCCAGCAGCGGACTAGCGGGGAGATTAAACAATGAGCAGTTCTTC. The encoded protein is CASSGLAGRLNNEQFF.

The genes are TRBV5-6 and TRBJ2-1, with 8 positions matching TRBD2. V shed 5 bases and J 7 bases; nucleotides not matched to a gene: 17. Germline CDR1 SGHDT, CDR2 YYEEEE. The CDR3 covers 17 residues. CDR3 amino acids: CASSSPPGGRIMNEQFF. The CDR3 nucleotides read TGTGCCAGCAGTTCACCTCCCGGCGGGAGGATTATGAATGAGCAGTTCTTC.

This clone was recorded once. This chain uses TRBV19 with TRBJ1-1; weak D call: TRBD1 (6 bases). This CDR3 is 13 amino acids long. The germline V gene has CDR1 LNHDA and CDR2 SQIVND (reference sequence). Between the trimmed V and J ends, which lost 2 bases and 6 bases, there was a span of 10 bases. CDR3 region: CASSIRQGSEAFF. The CDR3 DNA follows: TGTGCCAGTAGTATAAGGCAGGGGTCTGAAGCTTTCTTT.

The J gene is TRBJ1-4, the V gene TRBV7-2; tentative D call: TRBD1 (6 bases). The CDR3 extends over 15 amino acids. Germline CDR1 and CDR2: SGHTA and FQGNSA. V lost 2 bases to trimming and J lost 8 bases, with 15 bases between them. CDR3 coding DNA: TGTGCCAGCAGCTTATGGAACAGGGAGGGGGAAAAACTGTTTTTT. As protein: CASSLWNREGEKLFF.

The chain links TRBV27 to TRBJ2-7, with D possibly being TRBD2 (6 bases). Germline V gives CDR1 MNHEY, CDR2 SMNVEV (reference sequence). Trimming shortened V by 5 bases and J by 5 bases, and 16 bases separated the two germline ends. This CDR3 spans 14 amino acids. As DNA, the CDR3 is TGTGCCAGCAGTCCACTGGTGGGGGGTCACGAGCAGTACTTC. It codes for CASSPLVGGHEQYF.

Here the CDR3 DNA reads TGTGCCAGCAGAACAGGGACCGTGAGCACCCAGTACTTC. This encodes CASRTGTVSTQYF. The chain couples TRBV28 to TRBJ2-5; D perhaps matches TRBD1 (6 bases). Germline V gene sequence: CDR1 MDHEN, CDR2 SYDVKM. V lost 6 bases, J lost 8 bases, and 16 bases lay in between. This CDR3 contains 13 residues.

The chain combines TRBV7-9 with TRBJ1-2; TRBD1 is a possible D gene (6 bases). Germline V CDR1 and CDR2: SEHNR, FQNEAQ (reference sequence). CDR3 length: 16 amino acids. Between the trimmed V and J ends, which lost 3 bases and 3 bases, there was a span of 17 bases. In DNA, the CDR3 is TGTGCCAGCAGCTTTACTCAGGGGAATAGGCACTATGGCTACACCTTC. Its protein product is CASSFTQGNRHYGYTF.

In this sample, this clone turned up many times. The chain has TRBV6-1 and TRBJ2-5, with 7 bases that match TRBD2. Germline V gene sequence: CDR1 MNHNS, CDR2 SASEGT. V dropped 1 base and J dropped 6; count of bases not matched to a gene: 5. The CDR3 spans 14 residues. The CDR3 DNA reads TGTGCCAGCAGTGAAGGGCTAGCGGAAAAGACCCAGTACTTC. Translated: CASSEGLAEKTQYF.

The V gene is TRBV27, the J gene TRBJ1-5, with no clear D. The germline V and J ends were trimmed by 5 bases and 2 bases, with 7 bases remaining between them. Per the germline V gene, CDR1 is MNHEY and CDR2 is SMNVEV (reference sequence). The CDR3 has 13 amino acids. The CDR3: CASSQSGNQPQHF. CDR3 nucleotide sequence: TGTGCCAGCAGTCAATCAGGCAATCAGCCCCAGCATTTT.